This TCR beta chain emerged from a study of cytomegalovirus exposure and HLA in healthy donors. About the research overall: The same platform used for the 666 first-cohort repertoires was also used for the 100 to 150 validation repertoires, as a later analysis reported. Study-level findings and limits: Some TCR beta chains (roughly 160 of them) were listed as cytomegalovirus-associated.

The donors were in the roughly 120-subject validation cohort, distinct from the roughly 670-subject first cohort. CDR1 and CDR2 from the germline V gene are LGHNT and FRNRAP. V was trimmed by 4 bases and J by 4 bases, leaving 13 bases between them. The CDR3 is 15 residues long. Repertoires were generated with immunoSEQ multiplex PCR, while TCRdb's copy carries only in-frame clones and drops some. The sample comprises 150,000 or so clones, around 93% of which are singletons, and over 1.5% rests with the top ten. With respect to this clone: Antigen specificity is unknown.

The receptor was derived from a man aged 18 to 30 in good health and CMV-seropositive. The chain couples TRBV12-5 to TRBJ2-2; TRBD2 is a possible D gene (5 bases). What was sequenced was PBMCs. The CDR3: CASGYMGEVTGELFF. The CDR3 bases are TGTGCTAGTGGTTATATGGGAGAGGTCACCGGGGAGCTGTTTTTT.